Listed below are T cell receptor beta chains from one sample, sequenced in a study of siplizumab effects on memory and regulatory T cells. TCRdb keeps only in-frame clones here, not all; method: immunoSEQ multiplex PCR. The table lists about 100,000 clones, around 90% of them singletons. Sequencing was performed on CD4+ T cells sorted from blood. These receptors originate from a human donor in good health. Some clones in this sample may be carry-over from other donors' samples. Each CDR3 is given with its conserved first and last residue. The D gene is left open where the match is weak. A clone size is listed for some rows: how often the clone was seen (once, few, many), or a class if it is expanded.

J: TRBJ2-2
V: TRBV6-5
size: .
D: .
CDR3: CASSDGPTGELFF
DNA: TGTGCCAGCTCGGACGGGCCTACCGGGGAGCTGTTTTTT

J: TRBJ2-7
V: TRBV5-6
size: .
D: TRBD2
CDR3: CASSTTSGSPSFKYF
DNA: TGTGCCAGCAGCACAACTAGCGGGAGCCCCTCTTTCAAGTACTTC

J: TRBJ1-2
V: TRBV6-5
size: .
D: TRBD1
CDR3: CASSVTGARYGYTF
DNA: TGTGCCAGCAGTGTAACAGGGGCGCGCTATGGCTACACCTTC

J: TRBJ1-2
V: TRBV19
size: .
D: TRBD1
CDR3: CASSSGQGYGYTF
DNA: TGTGCCAGTAGTAGCGGACAGGGCTATGGCTACACCTTC

J: TRBJ2-7
V: TRBV19
size: few
D: .
CDR3: CASRVRGSYEQYF
DNA: TGTGCCAGTAGAGTCAGGGGAAGCTACGAGCAGTACTTC

J: TRBJ2-3
V: TRBV6-6
size: .
D: TRBD2
CDR3: CASSSGSGSTDTQYF
DNA: TGTGCCAGCAGTTCCGGTAGCGGGAGCACAGATACGCAGTATTTT

J: TRBJ1-3
V: TRBV6-5
size: once
D: TRBD1
CDR3: CASQGEPFSGNTIYF
DNA: TGTGCCAGCCAGGGGGAGCCCTTCTCTGGAAACACCATATATTTT

J: TRBJ2-3
V: TRBV5-6
size: .
D: TRBD2
CDR3: CASSPLLLSGDTDTQYF
DNA: TGTGCCAGCAGCCCCCTCCTCCTGAGCGGGGACACAGATACGCAGTATTTT

J: TRBJ2-7
V: TRBV25-1
size: .
D: .
CDR3: CASSGRDGEQYF
DNA: TGTGCCAGCAGTGGAAGAGACGGCGAGCAGTACTTC

J: TRBJ2-5
V: TRBV2
size: .
D: TRBD2
CDR3: CASIPGRAEETQYF
DNA: TGTGCCAGCATCCCCGGGAGGGCCGAGGAGACCCAGTACTTC

J: TRBJ2-7
V: TRBV9
size: .
D: .
CDR3: CASSVDSFSYEQYF
DNA: TGTGCCAGCAGCGTAGACAGCTTCTCCTACGAGCAGTACTTC

J: TRBJ2-7
V: TRBV6-1
size: .
D: TRBD2
CDR3: CASSRSSGSSEQYF
DNA: TGTGCCAGCAGTCGGAGTAGCGGGAGTTCCGAGCAGTACTTC

J: TRBJ2-4
V: TRBV19
size: once
D: .
CDR3: CASSSSGVAKNIQYF
DNA: TGTGCCAGTAGTAGCTCGGGGGTAGCCAAAAACATTCAGTACTTC

J: TRBJ2-4
V: TRBV5-1
size: few
D: .
CDR3: CASSLDSITNIQYF
DNA: TGCGCCAGCAGCTTAGACAGTATTACAAACATTCAGTACTTC

J: TRBJ1-4
V: TRBV19
size: .
D: TRBD1
CDR3: CASSMQGATNEKLFF
DNA: TGTGCCAGTAGTATGCAGGGGGCAACTAATGAAAAACTGTTTTTT

J: TRBJ1-2
V: TRBV2
size: .
D: .
CDR3: CASRGEVLNYGYTF
DNA: TGTGCCAGCAGGGGGGAGGTATTGAACTATGGCTACACCTTC

J: TRBJ2-1
V: TRBV20-1
size: .
D: .
CDR3: CSAQGGEQFF
DNA: TGCAGTGCACAAGGGGGTGAGCAGTTCTTC

J: TRBJ2-1
V: TRBV28
size: .
D: TRBD2
CDR3: CASSRTSANNEQFF
DNA: TGTGCCAGCAGCCGGACTAGCGCTAACAATGAGCAGTTCTTC

J: TRBJ2-5
V: TRBV19
size: .
D: TRBD2
CDR3: CASTETSDSRVPQETQYF
DNA: TGTGCCAGTACCGAGACTAGCGACTCCCGAGTTCCCCAAGAGACCCAGTACTTC

J: TRBJ2-3
V: TRBV5-4
size: once
D: .
CDR3: CASSLVSGTDTQYF
DNA: TGTGCCAGCAGCTTGGTTTCAGGCACAGATACGCAGTATTTT

J: TRBJ2-7
V: TRBV5-1
size: .
D: TRBD1
CDR3: CASRPQGAITYEQYF
DNA: TGCGCCAGCAGACCACAGGGGGCCATTACCTACGAGCAGTACTTC

J: TRBJ2-1
V: TRBV6-5
size: .
D: TRBD2
CDR3: CASSTGLAGDQEQFF
DNA: TGTGCCAGCAGTACAGGACTAGCGGGAGACCAGGAGCAGTTCTTC

J: TRBJ2-3
V: TRBV5-1
size: .
D: .
CDR3: CASSLEGGSSGYTDTQYF
DNA: TGCGCCAGCAGCTTGGAGGGGGGTTCTAGCGGATACACAGATACGCAGTATTTT

J: TRBJ2-7
V: TRBV6-1
size: .
D: TRBD2
CDR3: CASLGPGRVEQYF
DNA: TGTGCCAGTTTGGGACCCGGGAGGGTCGAGCAGTACTTC

J: TRBJ1-1
V: TRBV7-3
size: once
D: TRBD1
CDR3: CASSSRQGTTEAFF
DNA: TGTGCCAGCAGCTCGAGACAGGGTACGACTGAAGCTTTCTTT

J: TRBJ1-2
V: TRBV5-4
size: .
D: .
CDR3: CASSLDRNYGYTF
DNA: TGTGCCAGCAGCTTGGACAGGAACTATGGCTACACCTTC